This T cell receptor (beta chain) was obtained from a study of T-cell memory formation after mild COVID-19. This CDR3 has 19 residues. The ends lost 1 base at V and 0 bases at J; junction bases unmatched: 11. The germline V gene encodes CDR1 SGHVS and CDR2 FQNEAQ. Amplification by 5'RACE using constant-segment primers produced TCR alpha and TCR beta cDNA libraries that carried sample barcodes and UMIs. TCRdb itself ran the 5' RACE reads through MiXCR, one entry per CDR3 protein. The sample consists of 580,000 or so distinct CDR3 sequences, roughly 17% of them appearing once. In the case of this clonotype: Its antigen is as yet unknown.

Study-wide results and limits: Nothing showed for sure that second-wave clones peaking on day 37 were SARS-CoV-2 specific. CD4+ bias marked clones expanding day 15 to 37, unlike balanced contracting clones. Cross-reactive memory seemingly joined, as some responding clones were found in pre-infection memory.

The V gene is TRBV7-8, the J gene TRBJ1-3, with TRBD1 matching over 8 bases. The TCR comes from an adult woman who had mild COVID-19 (a few samples of this study predate the infection). Cell type and time point are not known. Sequences were obtained from PBMCs or a T cell subset sorted from them (not recorded which). CDR3 amino acids: CASSLDVVDRVNSGNTIYF. The CDR3 region has the DNA TGTGCCAGCAGCTTAGACGTGGTGGACAGGGTGAACTCTGGAAACACCATATATTTT. Based on the CDR3 plus reference TRBV7-8 and TRBJ1-3, the full variable domain is GAGVSQSPRYKVAKRGQDVALRCDPISGHVSLFWYQQALGQGPEFLTYFQNEAQLDKSGLPSDRFFAERPEGSVSTLKIQRTQQEDSAVYLCASSLDVVDRVNSGNTIYFGEGSWLTVV.